This T cell receptor beta chain was documented in a study of neurological immune-mediated disorders. Study results and caveats: Falling below healthy controls, multiple sclerosis showed the least TCR clonal expansion, while HTLV-1-associated myelopathy showed the most.

Synthesis of cDNA used 5'RACE (with 10-nucleotide random UMIs). From 15-18 subjects, over 190 million TCR-beta sequences were obtained in each sequencing run. Each CDR3 protein gets one entry after TCRdb re-called the 5' RACE reads with MiXCR. Of fewer than 50,000 distinct CDR3 sequences listed, approximately 15% are singletons. This clonotype was detected many times. Antigen specificity is unknown. The time point denotes: longitudinal time-point 3. Unsorted libraries used 2 million PBMCs kept at -80 degrees C. Sequences were obtained from PBMCs. The sequence came from a man aged 25 to 45 in good health.

CDR3 coding DNA: TGCGCCAGCAGCTTGGCGTGGGGAAGCAATCAGCCCCAGCATTTT. Its protein product is CASSLAWGSNQPQHF. The chain recombines TRBV5-1 with TRBJ1-5; D gene unclear. Germline V lookup: CDR1 SGHRS, CDR2 YFSETQ. The CDR3 length is 15 residues. Trimming left V 0 bases short and J 1 base short, with 8 bases between. The full variable domain, rest sourced from reference TRBV5-1 and TRBJ1-5, is KAGVTQTPRYLIKTRGQQVTLSCSPISGHRSVSWYQQTPGQGLQFLFEYFSETQRNKGNFPGRFSGRQFSNSRSEMNVSTLELGDSALYLCASSLAWGSNQPQHFGDGTRLSIL.